The sequence of this T cell receptor beta chain was determined in a study of T cells after yellow fever vaccination. CDR3 length: 14 residues. With 3 bases removed from V and 0 bases from J, the gap between germline ends came to 6 bases. Germline V gene lookup returns CDR1 MNHEY and CDR2 SVGAGI. TCRdb independently ran MiXCR on the 5' RACE reads; one entry per CDR3 protein. The sample has 95,000 to 150,000 distinct CDR3 sequences, roughly 15% seen once. The sequence was collected from a man younger than 35 who received the YFV17D yellow fever vaccine. The specimen was CD8+ T cells sorted from PBMCs, collected 5 days after the yellow fever booster vaccination. This chain uses TRBV6-5 with TRBJ2-1; no firm D call. The CDR3 nucleotides are TGTGCCAGCAGTTATGAAGGCTCCTACAATGAGCAGTTCTTC. Amino acids: CASSYEGSYNEQFF.